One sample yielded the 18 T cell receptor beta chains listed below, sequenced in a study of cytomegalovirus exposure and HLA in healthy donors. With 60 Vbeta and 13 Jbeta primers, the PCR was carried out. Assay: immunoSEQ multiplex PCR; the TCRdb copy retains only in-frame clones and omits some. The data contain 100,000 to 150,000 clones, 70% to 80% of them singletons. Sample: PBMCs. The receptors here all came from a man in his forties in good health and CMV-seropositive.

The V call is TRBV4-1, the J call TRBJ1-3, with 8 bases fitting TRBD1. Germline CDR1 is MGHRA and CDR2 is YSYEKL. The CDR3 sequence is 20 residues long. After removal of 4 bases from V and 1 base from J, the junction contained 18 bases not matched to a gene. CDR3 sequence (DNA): TGCGCCAGCAGCCTCGCTGGTGGGACAGGTGGCTTTGCTTCTGGAAACACCATATATTTT. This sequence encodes CASSLAGGTGGFASGNTIYF.

The CDR3 region is CASSPGQGGYNEQFF. For the CDR3, the DNA is TGTGCCAGCAGCCCTGGACAGGGGGGATACAATGAGCAGTTCTTC. This chain joins TRBV7-7 and TRBJ2-1, with 10 bases fitting TRBD1. Germline V CDR1 and CDR2: SSHAT, FNYEAQ (reference sequence). This CDR3 is built from 15 residues. Trimming at V came to 5 bases and at J to 4 bases, leaving 5 bases not matched to a gene.

Here the CDR3 DNA reads TGTGCCAGCGTGCAGGTCACAGATACGCAGTATTTT. Encoded protein: CASVQVTDTQYF. This chain links TRBV6-5 with TRBJ2-3; D uncertain. Between the trimmed V and J ends, which lost 8 bases and 2 bases, there was a span of 8 bases. There are 12 residues in the CDR3. CDR1 is MNHEY and CDR2 is SVGAGI in the germline V gene.

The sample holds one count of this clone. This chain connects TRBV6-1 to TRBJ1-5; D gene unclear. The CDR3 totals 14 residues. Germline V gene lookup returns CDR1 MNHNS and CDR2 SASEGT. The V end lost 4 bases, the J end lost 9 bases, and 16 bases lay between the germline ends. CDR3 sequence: CASSAGQPLRPQHF. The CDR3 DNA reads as TGTGCCAGCAGTGCAGGTCAGCCCCTTAGGCCCCAGCATTTT.

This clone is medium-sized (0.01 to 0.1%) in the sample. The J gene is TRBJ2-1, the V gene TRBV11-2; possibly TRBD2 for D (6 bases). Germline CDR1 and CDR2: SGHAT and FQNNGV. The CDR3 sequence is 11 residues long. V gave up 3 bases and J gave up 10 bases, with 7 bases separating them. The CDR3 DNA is TGTGCCAGCAGCTTGGGACTGGAGCAGTTCTTC. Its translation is CASSLGLEQFF.

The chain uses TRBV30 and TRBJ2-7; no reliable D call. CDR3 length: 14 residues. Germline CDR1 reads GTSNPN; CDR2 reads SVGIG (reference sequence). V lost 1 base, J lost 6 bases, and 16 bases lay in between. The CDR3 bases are TGTGCCTGGAGTGCCTCGGTGGTGATTGGCGAGCAGTACTTC. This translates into CAWSASVVIGEQYF.

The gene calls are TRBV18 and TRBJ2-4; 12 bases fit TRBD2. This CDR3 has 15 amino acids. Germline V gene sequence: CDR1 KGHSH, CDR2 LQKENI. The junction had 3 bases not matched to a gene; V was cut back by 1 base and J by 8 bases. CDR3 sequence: CASSPQTSGGYIQYF. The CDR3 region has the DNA TGTGCCAGCTCACCACAAACTAGCGGGGGGTACATTCAGTACTTC.

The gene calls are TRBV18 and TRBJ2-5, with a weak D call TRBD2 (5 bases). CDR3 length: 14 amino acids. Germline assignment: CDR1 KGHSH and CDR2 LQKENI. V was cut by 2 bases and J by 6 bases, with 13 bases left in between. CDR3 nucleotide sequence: TGTGCCAGCTCACCAAGTAGGGAGACAAAGACCCAGTACTTC. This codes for CASSPSRETKTQYF.

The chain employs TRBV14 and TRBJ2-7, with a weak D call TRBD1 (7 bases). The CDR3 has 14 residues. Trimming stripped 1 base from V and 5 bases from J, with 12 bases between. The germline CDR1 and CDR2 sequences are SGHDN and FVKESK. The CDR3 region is CASSQVPGGHEQYF. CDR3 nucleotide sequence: TGTGCCAGCAGCCAAGTTCCAGGGGGGCACGAGCAGTACTTC.

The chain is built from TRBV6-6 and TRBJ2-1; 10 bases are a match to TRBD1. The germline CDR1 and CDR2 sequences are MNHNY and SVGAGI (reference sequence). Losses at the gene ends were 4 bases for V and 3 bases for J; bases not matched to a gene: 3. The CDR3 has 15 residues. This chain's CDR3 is CASSFGTGDYNEQFF. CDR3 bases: TGTGCCAGCAGTTTTGGGACAGGGGACTACAATGAGCAGTTCTTC.

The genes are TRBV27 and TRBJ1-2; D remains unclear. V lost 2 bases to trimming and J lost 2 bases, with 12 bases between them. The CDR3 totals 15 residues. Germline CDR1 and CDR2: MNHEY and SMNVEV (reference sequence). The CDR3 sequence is CASSLGGPGNYGYTF. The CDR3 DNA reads TGTGCCAGCAGTTTAGGAGGCCCGGGGAACTATGGCTACACCTTC.

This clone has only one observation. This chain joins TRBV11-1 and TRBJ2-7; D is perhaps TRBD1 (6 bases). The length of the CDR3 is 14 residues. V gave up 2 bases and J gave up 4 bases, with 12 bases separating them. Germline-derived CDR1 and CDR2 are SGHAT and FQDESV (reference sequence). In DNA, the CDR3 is TGTGCCAGCAGCTTACTGGACAGAAAATACGAGCAGTACTTC. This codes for CASSLLDRKYEQYF.

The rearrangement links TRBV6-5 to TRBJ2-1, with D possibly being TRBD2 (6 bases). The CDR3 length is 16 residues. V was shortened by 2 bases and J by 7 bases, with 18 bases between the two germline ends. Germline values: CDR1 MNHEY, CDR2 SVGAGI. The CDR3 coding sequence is TGTGCCAGCAGTTACACCCCGGGCCGAGGGAGGAATGAGCAGTTCTTC. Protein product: CASSYTPGRGRNEQFF.

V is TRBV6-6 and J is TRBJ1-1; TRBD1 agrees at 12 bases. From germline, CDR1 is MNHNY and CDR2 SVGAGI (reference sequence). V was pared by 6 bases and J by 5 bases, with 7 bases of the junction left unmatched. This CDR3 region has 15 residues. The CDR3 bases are TGTGCCAGCAGCCGGGACAGGGGGCGAGGAACTGAAGCTTTCTTT. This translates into CASSRDRGRGTEAFF.

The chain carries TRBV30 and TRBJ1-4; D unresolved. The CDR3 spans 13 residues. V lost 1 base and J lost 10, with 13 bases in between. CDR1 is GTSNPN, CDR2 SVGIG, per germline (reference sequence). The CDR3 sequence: CAWSAPGARKLFF. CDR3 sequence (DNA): TGTGCCTGGAGTGCTCCGGGAGCCCGAAAACTGTTTTTT.

The CDR3 here is CASSFTGGGRHQPQHF. The CDR3 bases are TGTGCCAGCAGTTTTACAGGGGGCGGAAGACATCAGCCCCAGCATTTT. The V gene is TRBV27, the J gene TRBJ1-5; 9 bases agree with TRBD1. Germline CDR1 reads MNHEY; CDR2 reads SMNVEV (reference sequence). J was trimmed by 5 bases and V by 3 bases; bases with no gene match: 8. CDR3 length: 16 residues.

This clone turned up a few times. CDR3 sequence: CASSISGRDTGELFF. DNA of the CDR3: TGTGCCAGCAGCATTAGCGGGAGGGACACCGGGGAGCTGTTTTTT. This chain joins TRBV9 and TRBJ2-2; TRBD2 aligns across 11 bases. The V gene end was trimmed by 4 bases and the J gene end by 3 bases; junction bases not matched to a gene: 2. CDR3 length: 15 residues. Germline CDR1 reads SGDLS; CDR2 reads YYNGEE.

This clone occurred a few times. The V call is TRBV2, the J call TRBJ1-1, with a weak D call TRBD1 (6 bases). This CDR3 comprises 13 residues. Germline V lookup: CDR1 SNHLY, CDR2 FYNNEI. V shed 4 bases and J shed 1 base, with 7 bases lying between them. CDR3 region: CASSAGQNTEAFF. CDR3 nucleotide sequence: TGTGCCAGCAGTGCGGGACAGAACACTGAAGCTTTCTTT.